This T cell receptor (beta chain) was identified in a study of blood T cells in healthy people across ages (dated by TCRdb to the mid-2010s). About the investigation overall: In model experiments, template switching captured about one uniquely barcoded TCR beta cDNA molecule for every two T cells. Age-related changes in TCR beta repertoire diversity were measured in the study by deep sequencing normalized with unique cDNA molecular identifiers. To avoid experimental bias, donors of different ages were randomly spread across the sequencing lanes. The donors were divided into four age groups: young (average about 15 years), middle-aged (roughly 40), aged (around 59) and long-lived (around 87). Two additional independent replicas of 1 million unique cDNA reads from the same blood draw were analyzed for two donors (one aged 18 to 30 and one aged 80 or older).

Beyond this particular receptor, the publication reports: The long-lived group showed more naive CD4+ T cells, fewer expanded clones and increased TCR diversity than the aged group, suggesting age selection. Because profiling used bulk unsorted PBMCs, naive and antigen-experienced compartments could not be compared conclusively. As age increased, observed TCR beta diversity per million T cells dropped in a roughly linear way, and a significant reduction was already evident by age about 40. Total diversity estimates from one million sequenced T cells were considered lower bounds and underestimates. Observed TCR beta diversity correlated strongly with the percentage of naive T cells measured by flow cytometry. Because the CMV infection status of the donors was unknown, age-related changes in expanded clonotypes may potentially have been confounded.

Cut back by 2 bases and 4 bases, the V and J ends lie 5 bases apart. The germline V gene supplies CDR1 SGHTA and CDR2 FQGNSA. Reading from cysteine to phenylalanine, the CDR3 counts 12 amino acids. The kept DNA is CDR3 alone, 36 bases in frame from the first base. Donors were around 37 systemically healthy Caucasian individuals from Russia aged roughly 6 to 90 years. Each donor gave ten milliliters of peripheral blood, collected into EDTA-treated Vacutainer tubes. Ficoll-Paque density-gradient centrifugation was used to isolate PBMCs, with at least 7 million obtained per sample. Total RNA was extracted from PBMCs with Trizol reagent, with at least 6 micrograms obtained per sample. Naive CD45RAhigh/CD27high T cell percentages were measured by flow cytometry on a PBMC aliquot from every donor. As for this clonotype: Its antigen specificity is not known. One base away there is no much larger clone; base qualities are not given.

The method behind the library was 5' RACE. The sequencer listed for this sample is Illumina HiSeq 2500. A second about 6 to 11 cycle PCR used a sample-barcoded 5' primer and a J-beta primer mix. A template-switch 5' adaptor carrying 12 random nucleotides introduced a unique molecular identifier onto each TCR beta cDNA molecule. At least 2.5 million CDR3-containing paired-end reads were obtained from each sample. First-strand cDNA synthesis was performed from all RNA using the Mint cDNA synthesis kit, with priming by a TRBC-specific oligonucleotide. Following uracil-DNA glycosylase treatment, a first 18-cycle PCR with universal primers M1SS and BC2_uni_R was performed on all cDNA. In the authors' own workflow: For normalization, 1 million high-quality reads, each with a distinct molecular identifier, were randomly selected from each sample. Reads with shared molecular identifiers were discarded instead of being binned into consensus sequences. MiTCR, set to a Q25 quality threshold and the strictest error-elimination algorithm, was used for CDR3 identification, clonotype clustering and error correction. A nonparametric unseen species model using Euler transformation provided a lower-bound estimate of total TCR beta diversity. The public reads were run again by TCRdb, first through fastp at Q25 and then through MiXCR, and only productive beta chains were kept. Each entry merges the rows of one CDR3 protein and shows their most common DNA and genes. These V and J calls rely on TCRdb rather than the paper's analysis. This sample holds some 1,500,000 distinct CDR3 sequences; approximately 43% were observed only once. Of the sample, about 3.8% is held by the ten largest clones.

Sequences were obtained from blood. The receptor's source is a woman in her late teens or twenties in good health. The rearranged segments are TRBV7-2 and TRBJ1-2, with the D gene call left open. The DNA sequence is given as TGTGCCAGCAGCTTAAGGTTCTATGGCTACACCTTC. This is translated as CASSLRFYGYTF. The CDR3, completed at both ends by the reference TRBV7-2 and TRBJ1-2 genes, gives the full variable domain GAGVSQSPSNKVTEKGKDVELRCDPISGHTALYWYRQSLGQGLEFLIYFQGNSAPDKSGLPSDRFSAERTGGSVSTLTIQRTQQEDSAVYLCASSLRFYGYTFGSGTRLTVV.